This TCR beta chain emerged from a study of T cells in Graves' hyperthyroidism and ophthalmopathy. Using RNA transcripts as the source, TCR beta CDR3 regions were amplified. The HTBI primer set drove a first-round RT-PCR of the TCR CDR3. TCRdb re-derived calls from the multiplex PCR reads in MiXCR, one entry per CDR3 protein. Counted here are fewer than 750,000 distinct CDR3 sequences, around 46% occurring once; the ten biggest clones make up about 8%. A word on this clonotype: Its target is not known.

The ends were cut back, 8 bases at V and 5 bases at J, with 7 bases in the middle. The CDR3 runs 10 residues. Per the germline V gene, CDR1 is MNHEY and CDR2 is SVGAGI. Study-wide findings and caveats: Researchers found most expanded thyroid clonotypes above 0.001 in blood as well.

The chain employs TRBV6-5 and TRBJ2-7; tentative D call: TRBD2 (6 bases). The specimen was peripheral blood or thyroid tissue (not recorded which). The receptor was derived from a woman aged 18-35 years with Graves' hyperthyroidism. The CDR3 here is CASQRDEQYF. DNA for the CDR3: TGTGCCAGCCAGCGGGACGAGCAGTACTTC.